This note documents a single T cell receptor beta chain sequence. Its antigen is unknown. This CDR3 has 14 amino acids. V dropped 5 bases and J dropped 1 base, with 11 bases sitting between them. Germline CDR1 is SGHTA and CDR2 is FQGNSA. The data originate from a study of type 1 regulatory T cells. Study in general: An in vitro protocol generated T-allo10, a Tr1-enriched, alloantigen-specific CD4 T cell product.

Each CDR3 protein gets one entry after TCRdb re-called the reads with MiXCR. The sample gives around 69,000 distinct CDR3 sequences, around 63% of which show up once; less than 8.5% is in the top ten. Graft donor-derived T-allo10 cells were described as host-alloantigen-specific, anergic, and alloantigen-specifically suppressive. The sequencing sample was made of cultured T cells, either the whole culture or a sorted T cell fraction (not recorded which). Subset in this sample: Tr1-enriched cell product generated in vitro against host alloantigens. The sequence was obtained from a human donor in good health. J is TRBJ2-5 and V is TRBV7-2; no firm D call. As DNA, the CDR3 is TGTGCCAGCAGCGCCCGGTCAACCCAAGAGACCCAGTACTTC. Translated: CASSARSTQETQYF.